This T cell receptor (beta chain) derives from a study of shared clonotypes between healthy human individuals. Whole-study results and caveats: About 5.2% was the fraction of naive CD4 clonotypes found shared across a handful of donors. Compared with clonotypes that all four donors shared, non-shared clonotypes had lower generation probabilities.

The CDR3 runs 15 residues. Trimming removed 3 bases at V and 1 base at J, with 13 bases between. CDR1 and CDR2 (germline): GTSNPN, SVGIG (reference sequence). This clone was observed a few times. No antigen is known for it. Naive CD8 cells comprised CD45RO-negative, CCR7-positively selected cells, excluding terminally differentiated effector memory CD45RA+ cells. Donors were healthy HIV-negative adults without recently reported acute infections or vaccinations. Using immunoSEQ multiplex PCR, the repertoire was profiled, and TCRdb retains in-frame clones only, with some absent. Among around 600,000 clones, 90% to 95% were seen once, and the ten largest hold approximately 0.12%.

V gene TRBV30 combines with J gene TRBJ1-5, with a tentative D call TRBD1 (5 bases). The sample taken for sequencing was naive CD8+ T cells sorted from blood. This sequence was found in a woman in her twenties or thirties in good health. The CDR3, as DNA: TGTGCCTGGAGCCATGGGGGAGGGAGCAATCAGCCCCAGCATTTT. It is translated as CAWSHGGGSNQPQHF. Drawing the rest from reference TRBV30 and TRBJ1-5, the complete variable domain is SQTIHQWPATLVQPVGSPLSLECTVEGTSNPNLYWYRQAAGRGLQLLFYSVGIGQISSEVPQNLSASRPQDRQFILSSKKLLLSDSGFYLCAWSHGGGSNQPQHFGDGTRLSIL.